The subject of this entry is one T cell receptor (beta chain). Antigen unknown. This sample stems from a study of regulatory T cells in long-lasting Graves disease. Findings and caveats of the study: Comparison showed that persistent patients shared more public clonotypes (roughly 2,500) than new patients (about 880).

Trimming cost V 0 bases and J 4 bases, with 11 bases left between them. The CDR3 is 15 residues long. Germline assignment: CDR1 SGHRS and CDR2 YFSETQ. Libraries of TCR beta came from iRepertoire HTBI primers plus Arm-PCR of CDR3 regions. As processed by the authors: Looking across samples, the authors found some 67 TRBV and some 13 TRBJ segments. TCRdb re-derived calls from the multiplex PCR reads in MiXCR, one entry per CDR3 protein. What appears here as the V and J calls and clone size reflects TCRdb's work, not the paper's. Among 350,000 to 450,000 distinct CDR3 sequences listed, approximately 23% were seen once. Specified time point: persistent/refractory GD, antithyroid drugs over 5 years with positive TRAb. Construction of the TCR library relied on RNA isolated from PBMCs.

The sequence was collected from a woman aged 35 to 49 with Graves disease. The chain carries TRBV5-1 and TRBJ1-3; D not resolved. This specimen was peripheral blood mononuclear cells (PBMCs), taken when the disease was refractory, from a patient treated with antithyroid drugs. CDR3 loop: CASSLENSWGNTIYF. In DNA form, the CDR3 reads TGCGCCAGCAGCTTGGAAAATTCGTGGGGAAACACCATATATTTT.